A selection of T cell receptor beta chains follows, all from one sample in a study of cytomegalovirus exposure and HLA in healthy donors. Sequencing was performed with immunoSEQ multiplex PCR; in TCRdb, only in-frame clones are kept and a portion is missing. The sample holds 100,000 to 150,000 clones, around three quarters seen once. Sequenced: PBMCs. The source of these receptors is a woman aged 55-75 years in good health and CMV-seropositive. Both conserved end residues are part of each CDR3. D genes are given only for firm matches. The size of a clone is reported for some rows only, either as once, few or many, or as a class for expanded clones.

D gene,J gene,V gene,clone size,CDR3 protein,CDR3 DNA
.,TRBJ1-6,TRBV18,.,CASSPDRNSPLHF,TGTGCCAGCTCACCGGACAGAAATTCACCCCTCCACTTT
.,TRBJ1-6,TRBV18,.,CASSFRENSPLHF,TGTGCCAGCTCATTCCGGGAAAATTCACCCCTCCACTTT
TRBD2,TRBJ2-2,TRBV4-3,.,CASSQARGSGRDGELFF,TGCGCCAGCAGCCAAGCGCGAGGTAGCGGGAGGGACGGGGAGCTGTTTTTT
.,TRBJ2-5,TRBV19,.,CASSPRRVAGETQYF,TGTGCCAGTAGTCCCCGCCGCGTGGCGGGGGAGACCCAGTACTTC
TRBD1,TRBJ2-3,TRBV30,few,CAWTTGGTDTQYF,TGTGCCTGGACGACAGGGGGCACAGATACGCAGTATTTT
TRBD2,TRBJ2-2,TRBV19,.,CASSLRGGRVTGELFF,TGTGCCAGTAGTTTACGGGGCGGGAGAGTCACCGGGGAGCTGTTTTTT
TRBD1,TRBJ2-7,TRBV7-3,.,CASHRGLPYEQYF,TGTGCCAGCCACAGGGGGCTCCCCTACGAGCAGTACTTC
.,TRBJ1-5,TRBV19,.,CASSIGPGPGQPQHF,TGTGCCAGTAGTATAGGTCCGGGCCCGGGGCAGCCCCAGCATTTT
.,TRBJ1-1,TRBV7-8,.,CASSLVGGGVGGTEAFF,TGTGCCAGCAGCTTAGTGGGGGGAGGGGTAGGAGGCACTGAAGCTTTCTTT
TRBD1,TRBJ2-7,TRBV7-8,.,CASFHGQGSEQYF,TGTGCCAGCTTCCATGGACAGGGGAGCGAGCAGTACTTC
TRBD1,TRBJ2-1,TRBV27,.,CASSLLLGQRGEQFF,TGTGCCAGCAGTTTACTTTTGGGACAGAGAGGTGAGCAGTTCTTC
.,TRBJ2-3,TRBV7-2,once,CASSYGRGSTDTQYF,TGTGCCAGCAGCTACGGACGGGGAAGCACAGATACGCAGTATTTT
TRBD1,TRBJ1-1,TRBV9,.,CASSVAQGGTEAFF,TGTGCCAGCAGCGTAGCTCAGGGGGGAACTGAAGCTTTCTTT
TRBD1,TRBJ1-5,TRBV30,once,CAWSVLPGGGNQPQHF,TGTGCCTGGAGTGTACTTCCAGGGGGCGGCAATCAGCCCCAGCATTTT
TRBD1,TRBJ1-6,TRBV5-3,.,CACRGPGPLHF,TGTGCCTGTAGGGGGCCAGGACCCCTCCACTTT
.,TRBJ1-1,TRBV12-5,.,CASGLITGTFRGTEAFF,TGTGCTAGTGGTTTGATAACGGGGACATTTAGGGGCACTGAAGCTTTCTTT
.,TRBJ1-6,TRBV30,.,CACLPGPEGSPLHF,TGTGCCTGTCTACCTGGGCCAGAAGGTTCACCCCTCCACTTT
.,TRBJ2-1,TRBV27,.,CASSFRYNEQFF,TGTGCCAGCAGTTTCAGGTACAATGAGCAGTTCTTC
TRBD2,TRBJ2-3,TRBV7-3,.,CASSLPASGGYTDTQYF,TGTGCCAGCAGCCTCCCGGCTAGCGGGGGATACACAGATACGCAGTATTTT
.,TRBJ1-6,TRBV11-2,few,CASSLSAGQSSYNSPLHF,TGTGCCAGCAGCTTATCGGCAGGGCAATCCTCCTATAATTCACCCCTCCACTTT
.,TRBJ1-1,TRBV6-5,.,CASSFGGDEAFF,TGTGCCAGCAGTTTCGGGGGTGATGAAGCTTTCTTT
.,TRBJ2-2,TRBV11-3,.,CASSLRSTGELFF,TGTGCCAGCAGCTTACGGAGTACCGGGGAGCTGTTTTTT
TRBD1,TRBJ2-7,TRBV6-1,.,CASRRGQRGSYEQYF,TGTGCCAGCAGGAGGGGGCAGAGGGGGTCCTACGAGCAGTACTTC
TRBD1,TRBJ2-7,TRBV7-9,once,CASAPYRGTYEQYF,TGTGCCAGCGCCCCCTACAGGGGGACCTACGAGCAGTACTTC
TRBD2,TRBJ2-7,TRBV13,few,CASSFSGRETYEQYF,TGTGCCAGCAGCTTCAGCGGGAGGGAGACCTACGAGCAGTACTTC
.,TRBJ2-5,TRBV19,.,CASRRGALSLETQYF,TGTGCCAGCAGGCGTGGGGCTCTTTCTCTGGAGACCCAGTACTTC
TRBD2,TRBJ2-7,TRBV7-4,once,CASNGRLAGDEQYF,TGTGCCAGCAACGGGAGGCTAGCGGGAGACGAGCAGTACTTC